The 16 T cell receptor beta chains presented below share a single source sample, sequenced in a study of long-term antiretroviral therapy in people with HIV. They ran version v3.0 of the immunoSEQ assay at survey level. The data were produced by immunoSEQ multiplex PCR, yet TCRdb's version contains in-frame clones alone and is incomplete. The profile shows more than 20,000 clones, under 90% of them singletons. Sequenced here: unsorted PBMCs, sampled 0.5 years before starting antiretroviral therapy. These receptors came from a man aged 35-49 years with HIV.

J is TRBJ2-7 and V is TRBV4-1, with D possibly matching TRBD2 (5 bases). The CDR3 has 11 amino acids. Germline values: CDR1 MGHRA, CDR2 YSYEKL. Deletions cut 10 bases from V and 5 bases from J, with 12 bases between. Written as DNA, the CDR3 is TGCGCCAACCCGGACTGCCACGAGCAGTACTTC. Residues: CANPDCHEQYF.

V is TRBV28 and J is TRBJ1-6; D call uncertain. V dropped 11 bases and J dropped 7 bases, with 12 bases sitting between them. CDR1 is MDHEN and CDR2 is SYDVKM in the germline V gene. The CDR3 extends over 12 amino acids. In DNA form, the CDR3 reads TGTGCCGGCGGGGAACCCAATTCACCCCTCCACTTT. This encodes CAGGEPNSPLHF.

In its sample, this clone was seen once. The rearrangement links TRBV27 to TRBJ2-5, with TRBD2 matching 12 bases. Germline values: CDR1 MNHEY, CDR2 SMNVEV (reference sequence). V was pared by 4 bases and J by 2 bases, with 5 bases of the junction left unmatched. The CDR3 contains 16 residues. CDR3 loop: CASSYLAGGKQETQYF. Written as DNA, the CDR3 is TGTGCCAGCAGTTATCTAGCGGGGGGGAAACAAGAGACCCAGTACTTC.

This rearrangement joins TRBV9 to TRBJ1-1; tentatively, D is TRBD1 (5 bases). V lost 4 bases and J lost 4, with 14 bases in between. From germline, CDR1 is SGDLS and CDR2 YYNGEE. This CDR3 is built from 14 residues. CDR3 region: CASSPGYQGTEAFF. CDR3 in DNA: TGTGCCAGCAGCCCAGGGTATCAAGGCACTGAAGCTTTCTTT.

The chain recombines TRBV7-2 with TRBJ2-7; the match to TRBD1 covers 11 bases. Germline V CDR1 and CDR2: SGHTA, FQGNSA. V dropped 6 bases and J dropped 6; count of bases not matched to a gene: 7. The CDR3 length is 14 residues. The CDR3, as DNA: TGTGCCAGCAGACCTAGGACAGGGGGCGGCGAGCAGTACTTC. Its protein product is CASRPRTGGGEQYF.

The chain joins TRBV10-3 to TRBJ1-5; a possible D gene is TRBD1 (5 bases). CDR3 length equals 15 residues. Looked up from germline, CDR1 is ENHRY and CDR2 is SYGVKD. Trimming took 6 bases from V and 3 from J, leaving 15 bases between them. The DNA of the CDR3 is TGTGCCATCAGCGACCGGGACGGACTCAATCAGCCCCAGCATTTT. Protein sequence: CAISDRDGLNQPQHF.

The chain is built from TRBV7-2 and TRBJ2-3; 13 bases line up with TRBD2. Germline values: CDR1 SGHTA, CDR2 FQGNSA. The CDR3 runs 17 residues. V gave up 3 bases and J gave up 4 bases; unmatched junction bases: 7. The CDR3 reads CASSFRTSGGMADTQYF. The CDR3 DNA sequence: TGTGCCAGCAGCTTCCGGACTAGCGGGGGTATGGCAGATACGCAGTATTTT.

This sequence joins TRBV19 and TRBJ1-1; D remains unclear. Germline CDR1 reads LNHDA; CDR2 reads SQIVND (reference sequence). Trimming pared 6 bases from V and 10 bases from J, leaving 12 bases between. The CDR3 length is 11 residues. In DNA, the CDR3 is TGTGCCAGTAGCTCCATGAAGCGAGCTTTCTTT. This codes for CASSSMKRAFF.

The chain is built from TRBV5-6 and TRBJ1-5; a weak D match, TRBD1 (5 bases). Trimming removed 0 bases from V and 0 bases from J, with 16 bases in between. The CDR3 spans 18 residues. CDR1 is SGHDT, CDR2 YYEEEE, per germline. The DNA for the CDR3 is TGTGCCAGCAGCTTGGCCGCGACAGTCTTTTCTAGCAATCAGCCCCAGCATTTT. Translated, it gives CASSLAATVFSSNQPQHF.

This chain connects TRBV5-1 to TRBJ1-1; the D gene is possibly TRBD1 (5 bases). The CDR3 runs 15 residues. Germline-derived CDR1 and CDR2 are SGHRS and YFSETQ. V dropped 2 bases and J dropped 6 bases, with 17 bases sitting between them. The CDR3 is CASSFADGGLAEAFF. Here the CDR3 DNA reads TGCGCCAGCAGCTTTGCGGACGGGGGATTGGCTGAAGCTTTCTTT. The entire variable domain, with the rest obtained from reference TRBV5-1 and TRBJ1-1, is as follows: KAGVTQTPRYLIKTRGQQVTLSCSPISGHRSVSWYQQTPGQGLQFLFEYFSETQRNKGNFPGRFSGRQFSNSRSEMNVSTLELGDSALYLCASSFADGGLAEAFFGQGTRLTVV.

This sequence joins TRBV27 and TRBJ1-5; no clear D gene. The CDR3 totals 15 residues. The germline V gene encodes CDR1 MNHEY and CDR2 SMNVEV (reference sequence). V was cut by 9 bases and J by 7 bases, with 22 bases left in between. The CDR3 here is CASSPDSRPDQPQHF. The CDR3 DNA follows: TGTGCCAGTAGTCCGGACTCAAGGCCGGACCAGCCCCAGCATTTT.

The CDR3 reads CATTLEGTQGYTF. In DNA, the CDR3 is TGTGCCACCACCCTCGAAGGGACACAAGGCTACACCTTC. This chain uses TRBV6-1 with TRBJ1-2; TRBD1 is a possible D gene (6 bases). Germline V gene lookup returns CDR1 MNHNS and CDR2 SASEGT. Trimming cost V 10 bases and J 8 bases, with 20 bases left between them. The CDR3 is made up of 13 amino acids.

This clone showed up just a few times. V is TRBV2 and J is TRBJ1-3; D ambiguous. Trimming shortened V by 5 bases and J by 0 bases, and 11 bases separated the two germline ends. The CDR3 is made up of 15 amino acids. Germline assignment: CDR1 SNHLY and CDR2 FYNNEI. This chain's CDR3 is CASSTTFPSGNTIYF. CDR3 nucleotide sequence: TGTGCCAGCAGTACCACTTTCCCCTCTGGAAACACCATATATTTT.

In regard to this clone: Mismatch with germline at one junction end may stem from a read error. The V and J genes are TRBV6-5 and TRBJ2-7, with TRBD2 identical over 14 bases. The CDR3 runs to 14 residues. Germline loops: CDR1 MNHEY, CDR2 SVGAGI. In DNA, the CDR3 is TGTGCCACGACTAGCGGGGGGGCCTCCGACGAGCAGTACTTC. This sequence encodes CATTSGGASDEQYF.

V usage is TRBV6-5 and J usage is TRBJ1-5, with TRBD1 as a possible D gene (6 bases). Deletions cut 8 bases from V and 4 bases from J, with 15 bases between. Germline CDR1 MNHEY, CDR2 SVGAGI. CDR3 size: 14 residues. The CDR3, as DNA: TGTGCCAGCCGCGGCGGGGGGGCAAATCAGCCCCAGCATTTT. It specifies CASRGGGANQPQHF.

The chain has TRBV28 and TRBJ1-1; D not certain. V shed 8 bases and J shed 1 base, with 8 bases lying between them. Germline assignment: CDR1 MDHEN and CDR2 SYDVKM. This CDR3 region has 12 residues. CDR3 protein: CASFKSNTEAFF. DNA of the CDR3: TGTGCCAGCTTTAAATCGAACACTGAAGCTTTCTTT.